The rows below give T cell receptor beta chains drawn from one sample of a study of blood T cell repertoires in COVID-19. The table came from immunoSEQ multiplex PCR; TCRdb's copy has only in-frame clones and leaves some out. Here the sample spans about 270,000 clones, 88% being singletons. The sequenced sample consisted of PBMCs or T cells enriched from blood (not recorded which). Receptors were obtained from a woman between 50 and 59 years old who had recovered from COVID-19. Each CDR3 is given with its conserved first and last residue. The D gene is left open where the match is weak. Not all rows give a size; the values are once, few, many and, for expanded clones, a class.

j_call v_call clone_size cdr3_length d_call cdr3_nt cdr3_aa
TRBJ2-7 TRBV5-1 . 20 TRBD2 TGCGCCAGCAGCTTGACACATGGGACTAGCGGGAGGTTAGGGTCCTACGAGCAGTACTTC CASSLTHGTSGRLGSYEQYF
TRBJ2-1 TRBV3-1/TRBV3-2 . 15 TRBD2 TGTGCCAGCAGCTCCGGTGCAGGGAGGGCGGCTGAGCAGTTCTTC CASSSGAGRAAEQFF
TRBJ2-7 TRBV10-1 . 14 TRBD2 TGCGCCAGCAGTTCTAGCGGGAGCGCCCACGAGCAGTACTTC CASSSSGSAHEQYF
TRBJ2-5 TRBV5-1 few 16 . TGCGCCAGCAGCCCCGCATCTAGCGCCGGTCAAGAGACCCAGTACTTC CASSPASSAGQETQYF
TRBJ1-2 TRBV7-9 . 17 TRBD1 TGTGCCAGCAGCTTAGTCATCGGGACAGGGTACGGCTATGGCTACACCTTC CASSLVIGTGYGYGYTF
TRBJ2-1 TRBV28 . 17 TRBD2 TGTGCCAGCAGTTCGATAGCGGGAGGTCCCTCCTACAATGAGCAGTTCTTC CASSSIAGGPSYNEQFF
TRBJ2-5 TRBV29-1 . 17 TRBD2 TGCAGCGTTGAAGGTAGCGGGAGGGCCAGAGTCGGTCAGACCCAGTACTTC CSVEGSGRARVGQTQYF
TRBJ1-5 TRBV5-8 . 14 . TGTGCCAGCAGCTCCCGTCGTGGCCATCAGCCCCAGCATTTT CASSSRRGHQPQHF
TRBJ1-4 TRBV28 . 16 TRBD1 TGTGCCAGCAGAACCGCGGGGACAGGGGCTGAGGAAAAACTGTTTTTT CASRTAGTGAEEKLFF
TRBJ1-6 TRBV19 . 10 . TGTGCCAGTGGAGTAGCACCCCTCCACTTT CASGVAPLHF
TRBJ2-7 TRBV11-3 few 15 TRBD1 TGTGCCAGCAGCTCAACCGGGACAGGGTCCTACGAGCAGTACTTC CASSSTGTGSYEQYF
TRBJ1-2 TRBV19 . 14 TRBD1 TGTGCCAGTAGTTCCACCGACAGGGGCCTTGGCTACACCTTC CASSSTDRGLGYTF
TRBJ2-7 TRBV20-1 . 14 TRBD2 TGCAGTGCTGGTGCGGTCACCCTGGGGGGGGAGCAGTACTTC CSAGAVTLGGEQYF
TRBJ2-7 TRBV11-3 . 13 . TGTGCCAGCAGCCAAAACCCGGGATACGAGCAGTACTTC CASSQNPGYEQYF
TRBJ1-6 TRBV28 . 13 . TGTGCCAGCAGTTTGAGCCTTAATTCACCCCTCCACTTT CASSLSLNSPLHF
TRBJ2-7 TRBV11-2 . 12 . TGTGCCAGCAGCCCCTTTACCTACGAGCAGTACTTC CASSPFTYEQYF
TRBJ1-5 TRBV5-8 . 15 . TGTGCCAGCAGTCCGCAGGGGTATAGCAATCAGCCCCAGCATTTT CASSPQGYSNQPQHF
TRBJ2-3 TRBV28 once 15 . TGTGCCAGCAGTTTCCCCGGACTATACACAGATACGCAGTATTTT CASSFPGLYTDTQYF
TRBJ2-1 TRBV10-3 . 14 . TGTGCCATCAGTGTAATAACTAGTCTCAATGAGCAGTTCTTC CAISVITSLNEQFF
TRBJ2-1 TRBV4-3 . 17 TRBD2 TGCGCCAGCAGCCAAGTGGGAGCGGGAGGAAGGTTTGGTGAGCAGTTCTTC CASSQVGAGGRFGEQFF
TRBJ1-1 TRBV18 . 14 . TGTGCCAGCTCACCCCCAGGGGTGGGCACTGAAGCTTTCTTT CASSPPGVGTEAFF
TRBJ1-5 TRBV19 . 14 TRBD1 TGTGCCAGTAGTAGGGACAGAGGTGAGCAGCCCCAGCATTTT CASSRDRGEQPQHF
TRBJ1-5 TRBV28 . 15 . TGTGCCAGCAGCCCTGGGACTCTGGGGGGTCAGCCCCAGCATTTT CASSPGTLGGQPQHF
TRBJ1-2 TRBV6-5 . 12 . TGTGCCAGCAGGAGCTTAAATTACGGCTACACCTTC CASRSLNYGYTF
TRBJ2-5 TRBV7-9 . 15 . TGTGCCAGCAGCTGGAACACGGGATTCCAAGAGACCCAGTACTTC CASSWNTGFQETQYF
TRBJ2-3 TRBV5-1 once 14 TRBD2 TGCGCCAGCAGCAATGCGGGGGGTACAGATACGCAGTATTTT CASSNAGGTDTQYF
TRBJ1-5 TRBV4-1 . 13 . TGCGCCAGCAGCCACCCCCTTGAGGGGCCCCAGCATTTT CASSHPLEGPQHF
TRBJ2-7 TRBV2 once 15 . TGTGCCAGCAGTGAAAATGCTGGGGGCGGATACGAGCAGTACTTC CASSENAGGGYEQYF
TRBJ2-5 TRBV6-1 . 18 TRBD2 TGTGCCAGCAGTGAAAACCCACTAGCGGGAGTGGTTGGGGAGACCCAGTACTTC CASSENPLAGVVGETQYF
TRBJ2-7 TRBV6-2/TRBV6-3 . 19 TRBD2 TGTGCCAGCAGTTACTCGAAACTAGCGGGCCGCCCGGGCTCCTACGAGCAGTACTTC CASSYSKLAGRPGSYEQYF
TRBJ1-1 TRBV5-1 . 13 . TGCGCCAGCAAAGCGGGTTTGACGACTGAAGCTTTCTTT CASKAGLTTEAFF
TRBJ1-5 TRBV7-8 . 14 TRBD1 TGTGCCAGCAGCTCGGGACAGCCCAATCAGCCCCAGCATTTT CASSSGQPNQPQHF
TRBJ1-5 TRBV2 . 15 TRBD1 TGTGCCAGCAGCCGGGACAGATGGGGCAATCAGCCCCAGCATTTT CASSRDRWGNQPQHF
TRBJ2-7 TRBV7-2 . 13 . TGTGCCAGCAGCTACGGGAGAGGCTACGAGCAGTACTTC CASSYGRGYEQYF
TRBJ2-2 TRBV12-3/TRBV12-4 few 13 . TGTGCCAGCACTAGAAAGGGGTTCGGGGAGCTGTTTTTT CASTRKGFGELFF
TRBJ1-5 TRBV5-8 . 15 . TGTGCCAGCAGCTTGGGTTGGGCCCGCAATCAGCCCCAGCATTTT CASSLGWARNQPQHF
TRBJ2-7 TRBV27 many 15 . TGTGCCAGCAGTAGAAACCGGGACTCGTCCTACGAGCAGTACTTC CASSRNRDSSYEQYF
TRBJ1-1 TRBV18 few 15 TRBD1 TGTGCCAGCTCACTAGGGACAGTTATGAACACTGAAGCTTTCTTT CASSLGTVMNTEAFF
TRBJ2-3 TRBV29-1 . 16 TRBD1 TGCAGCGTTGAAGATACCGGGACAGGGAGCACAGATACGCAGTATTTT CSVEDTGTGSTDTQYF
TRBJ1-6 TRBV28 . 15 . TGTGCCAGCAGCCCTGCCGGGGTAGATAATTCACCCCTCCACTTT CASSPAGVDNSPLHF
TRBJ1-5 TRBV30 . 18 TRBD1 TGTGCCTGGAGGCAGGGGACAGGGATAATATTCGGCAATCAGCCCCAGCATTTT CAWRQGTGIIFGNQPQHF
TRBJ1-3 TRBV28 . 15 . TGTGCCAGCATACGGGGGGGGTTTTCTGGAAACACCATATATTTT CASIRGGFSGNTIYF
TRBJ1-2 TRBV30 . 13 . TGTGCCTGGAAACAAGAACAGTACTATGGCTACACCTTC CAWKQEQYYGYTF
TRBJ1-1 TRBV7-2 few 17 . TGTGCCAGCACAGACGCCTTTGGTTTCGGGGGAGGCACTGAAGCTTTCTTT CASTDAFGFGGGTEAFF
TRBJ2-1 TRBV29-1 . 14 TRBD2 TGCAGCGGTGGTTGGGGAGCGGGAGGTTCTGAGCAGTTCTTC CSGGWGAGGSEQFF
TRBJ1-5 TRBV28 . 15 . TGTGCCAGCAGTGCACGGACACTTAGCAATCAGCCCCAGCATTTT CASSARTLSNQPQHF
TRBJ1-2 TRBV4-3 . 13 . TGCGCCAGCAGCCCTGACAGGAACTATGGCTACACCTTC CASSPDRNYGYTF
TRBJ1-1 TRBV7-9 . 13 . TGTGCCAGCAGCACGGGACAAACGGTTTTGGCTTTCTTT CASSTGQTVLAFF
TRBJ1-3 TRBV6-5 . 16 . TGTGCCAGCAGTTACTCGGGGCCAGCCTCTGGAAACACCATATATTTT CASSYSGPASGNTIYF
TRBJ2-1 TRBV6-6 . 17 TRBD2 TGTGCCAGCAGTGGATCCTACAGGACGACTAGCCCCAATGAGCAGTTCTTC CASSGSYRTTSPNEQFF
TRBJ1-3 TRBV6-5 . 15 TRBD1 TGTGCCAGCAGTTACAGGGGGCAATCTGGAAACACCATATATTTT CASSYRGQSGNTIYF
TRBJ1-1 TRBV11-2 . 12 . TGTGCCAGCAGCCGCGGGGTCACTGAAGCTTTCTTT CASSRGVTEAFF